In this sample, the clone carrying this TCR beta chain turned up a few times. Scientists made TCR beta libraries using quantitative 5'-RACE with molecular barcodes. One entry per CDR3 protein, called by TCRdb with MiXCR from the 5' RACE reads. The sample consists of more than 150,000 distinct CDR3 sequences, more than 9% of them appearing once. The source of the sample is a study of CD8 T cells in ankylosing spondylitis. This CDR3 contains 15 residues. Germline V lookup: CDR1 MNHNS, CDR2 SASEGT. The V and J ends lost 3 bases and 7 bases respectively, with 16 bases between them. The V call is TRBV6-1, the J call TRBJ2-1; a weak D match, TRBD2 (6 bases). Sequenced sample: blood, either unsorted or a sorted T cell fraction (not recorded which). This receptor was identified in a male donor with ankylosing spondylitis or in good health (not recorded which). CDR3: CASSDRGGGGNEQFF. CDR3 DNA: TGTGCCAGCAGTGACCGGGGAGGCGGAGGAAATGAGCAGTTCTTC.